This T cell receptor beta chain emerged from a study of PD-L1 blockade in urothelial cancer. The junction had 9 bases not matched to a gene; V was cut back by 1 base and J by 6 bases. This CDR3 spans 17 amino acids. Germline V lookup: CDR1 LGHNA, CDR2 YNFKEQ. Time point specified: pretreatment peripheral blood. Patient disease was locally advanced or metastatic urothelial carcinoma. Sequenced by immunoSEQ multiplex PCR; TCRdb stores in-frame clones only, minus some. The profile shows about 85,000 clones, about 84% of them singletons. This clonotype was sampled from a man aged 55 to 69 with urothelial cancer. Sequencing was performed on PBMCs, taken around atezolizumab (anti-PD-L1) treatment. The chain combines TRBV4-2 with TRBJ2-7; TRBD2 matches 13 bases. The CDR3 spells CASSQAIFGLAGAEQYF. The DNA for the CDR3 is TGTGCCAGCAGCCAAGCCATATTTGGACTAGCGGGAGCCGAGCAGTACTTC.